The T cell receptor beta chain under discussion was sequenced for a study of blood T cells in healthy people across ages. Study findings and constraints: PBMCs left unsorted prevented a conclusive naive versus antigen-experienced comparison. Per-million-T-cell TCR beta diversity fell roughly linearly with age. Researchers deemed the diversity estimates from one million T cells underestimates.

Germline CDR1 MGHDK, CDR2 SYGVNS. V lost 1 base to trimming and J lost 5 bases, with 13 bases between them. CDR3 size: 15 residues. Through a sample-barcoded 5' primer and a J-beta primer mix, a second PCR was run for 7 to 11 cycles. Each of the cDNA molecules was tagged by a template-switch adaptor with 12 random nucleotides. TCRdb reprocessed the 5' RACE reads via MiXCR and lists one record per CDR3 protein. The sample has roughly 1.7 million distinct CDR3 sequences, about 31% seen once. As for this clonotype: Its specificity is not known.

Sequencing was carried out using blood. The TCR originated in a woman in her 30s in good health. This chain connects TRBV25-1 to TRBJ2-3; D possibly corresponds to TRBD2 (5 bases). CDR3 DNA: TGTGCCAGCAGTGAATCTGGCCTAGCCCGAGATACGCAGTATTTT. This codes for CASSESGLARDTQYF. Full variable domain (remainder filled in from reference TRBV25-1 and TRBJ2-3): EADIYQTPRYLVIGTGKKITLECSQTMGHDKMYWYQQDPGMELHLIHYSYGVNSTEKGDLSSESTVSRIRTEHFPLTLESARPSHTSQYLCASSESGLARDTQYFGPGTRLTVL.